The 24 T cell receptor beta chains in this list originate from one sample, sequenced in a study of long-term antiretroviral therapy in people with HIV (dated by TCRdb to between 2020 and 2023). Sequencing of the TRB variable region was done with the immunoSEQ hsTCRB v3.0 assay at survey level resolution. Entries here come from immuneACCESS through TCRdb and include only in-frame sequences with V and J called. Some clones fail to appear in such tables; in the studies checked, an unresolved V gene covers under half of the shortfall, and the cause of the remainder is unknown. The sample contains roughly 24,000 clones, about 88% of them found a single time. The ten largest clones capture roughly 6% of the sample. The material sequenced was unsorted PBMCs, taken 0.6 years after starting antiretroviral therapy. These TCRs come from a man aged 55-75 years with HIV.

This clone was counted once. J is TRBJ1-5 and V is TRBV7-2, with D unresolved. CDR1 is SGHTA, CDR2 FQGNSA, per germline. The V end was cut by 1 base, the J end by 7 bases, with 8 bases between. CDR3 length: 13 amino acids. The CDR3 region has the DNA TGTGCCAGCAGCTTAGTCTCGACACAGCCCCAGCATTTT. This sequence encodes CASSLVSTQPQHF.

V is TRBV9 and J is TRBJ1-2, with D possibly TRBD1 on 5 matching bases. There are 16 residues in the CDR3. The V gene lost 4 bases and the J gene lost 4 bases, with 20 bases spanning the gap. Per the germline V gene, CDR1 is SGDLS and CDR2 is YYNGEE. CDR3 protein: CASSPRTRELTYGYTF. CDR3 DNA: TGTGCCAGCAGCCCTCGGACAAGGGAGTTGACCTATGGCTACACCTTC.

The chain couples TRBV5-5 to TRBJ1-6; weak D call: TRBD1 (6 bases). Germline V gives CDR1 SGHKS, CDR2 YYEKEE (reference sequence). Deletions cut 0 bases from V and 6 bases from J, with 10 bases between. The CDR3 is 15 amino acids. The CDR3 region is CASSLETGFNSPLHF. The CDR3 DNA reads TGTGCCAGCAGCTTGGAAACAGGGTTTAATTCACCCCTCCACTTT.

The chain links TRBV6-5 to TRBJ1-2; 9 positions agree with TRBD1. V lost 0 bases to trimming and J lost 7 bases; unmatched junction nucleotides: 3. Germline assignment: CDR1 MNHEY and CDR2 SVGAGI. The CDR3 loop spans 14 amino acids. The CDR3 coding sequence is TGTGCCAGCAGTTACTCGTGGGACAGGGTTGGCTACACCTTC. It codes for CASSYSWDRVGYTF.

The CDR3 DNA reads TGTGCCAGTAGTGTACCGGGACAGGGAGTACATCAGCCCCAGCATTTT. It encodes CASSVPGQGVHQPQHF. The chain is built from TRBV19 and TRBJ1-5; 9 bases match TRBD1. There are 16 residues in the CDR3. Germline lookup yields CDR1 LNHDA and CDR2 SQIVND (reference sequence). V dropped 5 bases and J dropped 5; count of bases not matched to a gene: 10.

CDR3 protein: CASSIAGTVYGYTF. CDR3 coding DNA: TGTGCCAGTAGTATCGCCGGGACAGTCTATGGCTACACCTTC. The J gene is TRBJ1-2, the V gene TRBV19, with 7 bases matching TRBD1. V shed 3 bases and J 4 bases; nucleotides not matched to a gene: 5. Germline assignment: CDR1 LNHDA and CDR2 SQIVND (reference sequence). CDR3 length: 14 residues.

The J gene is TRBJ2-4, the V gene TRBV14; the match to TRBD2 covers 14 bases. V dropped 3 bases and J dropped 7; count of bases not matched to a gene: 5. Germline-derived CDR1 and CDR2 are SGHDN and FVKESK. The CDR3 contains 16 residues. In DNA, the CDR3 is TGTGCCAGCAGCCACCGGACTAGCGGGGGGTGGAACATTCAGTACTTC. It translates to CASSHRTSGGWNIQYF.

The gene calls are TRBV28 and TRBJ1-2; 10 bases match TRBD1. The CDR3 consists of 16 residues. Trimming cost V 10 bases and J 4 bases; bases outside gene matches: 15. Germline CDR1 is MDHEN and CDR2 is SYDVKM. For the CDR3, the DNA is TGTGCCACGGCTGAGGACAGGGGGGAGTATACCTATGGCTACACCTTC. This gives the protein CATAEDRGEYTYGYTF.

The gene calls are TRBV19 and TRBJ2-1; D gene uncertain. Trimming removed 5 bases at V and 1 base at J, with 9 bases between. This CDR3 has 14 amino acids. The germline V gene has CDR1 LNHDA and CDR2 SQIVND (reference sequence). The CDR3 spells CASSPWVSYNEQFF. As DNA, the CDR3 is TGTGCCAGTAGTCCCTGGGTATCCTACAATGAGCAGTTCTTC.

The gene calls are TRBV7-8 and TRBJ2-7; 7 nucleotides line up with TRBD1. V trimming: 8 bases; J trimming: 3 bases; junction bases outside the gene matches: 10. Germline-derived CDR1 and CDR2 are SGHVS and FQNEAQ. CDR3 length: 14 amino acids. As DNA, the CDR3 is TGTGCCAGCTTGAGACAGGGAGTGTTCTACGAGCAGTACTTC. It is translated as CASLRQGVFYEQYF.

This chain connects TRBV25-1 to TRBJ2-7, with unresolved D. Germline CDR1 and CDR2: MGHDK and SYGVNS. With 4 bases removed from V and 3 bases from J, the gap between germline ends came to 4 bases. The CDR3 spans 11 residues. The CDR3 DNA follows: TGTGCCAGCAGTGGTTTCTACGAGCAGTACTTC. Translation: CASSGFYEQYF.

The V call is TRBV9, the J call TRBJ2-5, with D unresolved. This CDR3 is built from 13 residues. CDR1 is SGDLS, CDR2 YYNGEE, per germline. The V and J ends lost 3 bases and 2 bases respectively, with 8 bases between them. CDR3 bases: TGTGCCAGCAGCGGACGGATTCAAGAGACCCAGTACTTC. Protein product: CASSGRIQETQYF.

The genes are TRBV7-3 and TRBJ2-1; 9 bases fit TRBD1. This CDR3 has 17 amino acids. V shed 3 bases, J shed 7 bases, and the junction held 13 bases outside the gene matches. The germline CDR1 and CDR2 sequences are SGHTA and FQGTGA. CDR3 protein: CASSFRPRQGEKNEQFF. CDR3 sequence (DNA): TGTGCCAGCAGCTTTCGACCCCGACAGGGGGAAAAGAATGAGCAGTTCTTC.

The rearrangement joins TRBV9 to TRBJ2-1; 7 bases line up with TRBD2. The J segment lost 4 bases and the V segment lost 3 bases, leaving 16 bases of the junction unmatched. Germline lookup yields CDR1 SGDLS and CDR2 YYNGEE. CDR3 size: 18 residues. The CDR3 DNA sequence: TGTGCCAGCAGCGCCGGGGGAGGGGCCCGCTCCGGTTACAATGAGCAGTTCTTC. Translation gives CASSAGGGARSGYNEQFF.

V gene TRBV29-1 combines with J gene TRBJ2-1; TRBD1 matches at 9 bases. With 4 bases clipped from V and 8 bases from J, the junction kept 6 bases outside the gene matches. The CDR3 spans 13 residues. Looked up from germline, CDR1 is SQVTM and CDR2 is ANQGSEA. CDR3 nucleotide sequence: TGCAGCGTTGTGACAGGGGGATTTGATGAGCAGTTCTTC. It specifies CSVVTGGFDEQFF.

The genes are TRBV9 and TRBJ2-2; D ambiguous. V was shortened by 4 bases and J by 2 bases, with 18 bases between the two germline ends. The germline CDR1 and CDR2 sequences are SGDLS and YYNGEE. This CDR3 contains 17 residues. The CDR3: CASSINTDIRNTGELFF. The CDR3 nucleotides read TGTGCCAGCAGCATTAATACAGACATACGAAACACCGGGGAGCTGTTTTTT.

The chain recombines TRBV4-1 with TRBJ1-6, with 8 bases that match TRBD1. CDR3 length equals 15 residues. Germline V gene sequence: CDR1 MGHRA, CDR2 YSYEKL. V shed 6 bases, J shed 5 bases, and the junction held 6 bases outside the gene matches. The CDR3 DNA sequence: TGCGCCAGCAGGAACTGGGACAGGAATAATTCACCCCTCCACTTT. It yields the protein CASRNWDRNNSPLHF.

The chain joins TRBV2 to TRBJ2-3; D is uncertain. Looked up from germline, CDR1 is SNHLY and CDR2 is FYNNEI. The CDR3 spans 13 residues. V shed 7 bases and J shed 2 bases, with 10 bases lying between them. The CDR3 DNA reads TGTGCCAGCACAAGATATGACACAGATACGCAGTATTTT. Translation gives CASTRYDTDTQYF.

V and J are TRBV7-2 and TRBJ1-6; 9 bases line up with TRBD1. Germline V gene data show CDR1 as SGHTA and CDR2 as FQGNSA. The CDR3 sequence is 17 residues long. V was clipped by 5 bases and J by 3 bases; unmatched bases: 8. This CDR3 reads CASSRFGDRVYNSPLHF. DNA of the CDR3: TGTGCCAGCAGCCGTTTTGGGGACAGGGTCTATAATTCACCCCTCCACTTT.

The chain couples TRBV27 to TRBJ2-7; no clear D gene. The germline V gene encodes CDR1 MNHEY and CDR2 SMNVEV (reference sequence). This CDR3 is 13 amino acids long. Trimming pared 5 bases from V and 2 bases from J, leaving 10 bases between. In DNA form, the CDR3 reads TGTGCCAGCAGTCTATTAAGAACCTACGAGCAGTACTTC. Translated, it gives CASSLLRTYEQYF.

The rearrangement links TRBV5-1 to TRBJ1-2; 8 bases are shared with TRBD1. The CDR3 extends over 17 amino acids. Germline values: CDR1 SGHRS, CDR2 YFSETQ. V lost 1 base to trimming and J lost 7 bases; unmatched junction nucleotides: 15. CDR3 amino acids: CASSLITGTGASGGYTF. CDR3 nucleotide sequence: TGCGCCAGCAGCTTGATTACGGGGACAGGTGCAAGCGGTGGCTACACCTTC.

The chain joins TRBV5-1 to TRBJ2-3, with D tentatively TRBD1 (6 bases). V was pared by 4 bases and J by 3 bases, with 12 bases between. From germline, CDR1 is SGHRS and CDR2 YFSETQ. There are 14 residues in the CDR3. The CDR3 sequence: CASSEVQGTDTQYF. CDR3 DNA: TGCGCCAGCAGCGAAGTCCAGGGGACAGATACGCAGTATTTT.

This clone was observed a few times. This chain uses TRBV4-1 with TRBJ2-2; D perhaps matches TRBD1 (5 bases). CDR1 and CDR2 (germline): MGHRA, YSYEKL. The CDR3 loop spans 14 amino acids. V was shortened by 1 base and J by 5 bases, with 8 bases between the two germline ends. CDR3 loop: CASSQGRDTGELFF. The CDR3 DNA reads as TGCGCCAGCAGCCAAGGCAGGGATACCGGGGAGCTGTTTTTT.

The rearrangement joins TRBV27 to TRBJ2-5, with D perhaps TRBD2 (6 bases). The CDR3 loop spans 14 amino acids. The germline V gene encodes CDR1 MNHEY and CDR2 SMNVEV (reference sequence). V lost 2 bases and J 5 bases, leaving 12 bases between the germline ends. The CDR3 region is CASSLGGFGETQYF. Here the CDR3 DNA reads TGTGCCAGCAGTTTAGGAGGGTTTGGGGAGACCCAGTACTTC.